Shown below are 8 T cell receptor beta chains from a single sample sequenced in a study of T cells in tuberculosis. Assay: immunoSEQ multiplex PCR; the TCRdb copy retains only in-frame clones and omits some. This sample yields about 41,000 clones, of which about 95% are seen a single time; 3% to 4% belongs to the top ten. Source material: PBMCs. These receptors all stem from a donor aged 10-35 years with latent tuberculosis or without tuberculosis infection.

This chain connects TRBV23-1 to TRBJ1-1, with a possible D match to TRBD1 (6 bases). TRBV23-1 is identified as an open reading frame with a role that is uncertain. Trimming removed 4 bases from V and 8 bases from J, with 20 bases in between. This CDR3 contains 15 residues. CDR3 region: CASSLRLGAQPEAFF. CDR3 nucleotides: TGCGCCAGCAGTCTACGCCTGGGGGCCCAACCCGAAGCTTTCTTT.

This sequence joins TRBV7-3 and TRBJ2-3; TRBD1 might be the D (5 bases). Germline CDR1 and CDR2: SGHTA and FQGTGA. The CDR3 loop spans 19 amino acids. V gave up 4 bases and J gave up 0 bases, with 23 bases separating them. CDR3 bases: TGTGCCAGCAGCTCACCCAAGAACAGGAATAACACTAGCACAGATACGCAGTATTTT. Translation: CASSSPKNRNNTSTDTQYF.

The rearrangement joins TRBV29-1 to TRBJ1-1, with TRBD1 identical over 9 bases. V lost 4 bases and J lost 1; bases outside the gene matches: 4. The CDR3 length is 14 residues. Germline assignment: CDR1 SQVTM and CDR2 ANQGSEA. CDR3 sequence reads: CSVVGGQGNTEAFF. The CDR3 bases are TGCAGCGTTGTTGGGGGACAGGGGAACACTGAAGCTTTCTTT.

J is TRBJ1-6 and V is TRBV9; no clear D. V lost 3 bases, J lost 6 bases, and 10 bases lay in between. The CDR3 runs 14 residues. Germline V gene sequence: CDR1 SGDLS, CDR2 YYNGEE. The CDR3 here is CASSAGTTNSPLHF. The CDR3 nucleotides are TGTGCCAGCAGCGCCGGAACTACTAATTCACCCCTCCACTTT.

The genes are TRBV7-2 and TRBJ1-2; D remains ambiguous. V was clipped by 6 bases and J by 1 base, with 12 bases between them. Germline V lookup: CDR1 SGHTA, CDR2 FQGNSA. This CDR3 spans 14 amino acids. The CDR3 region is CASSLIRDNYGYTF. The CDR3 DNA follows: TGTGCCAGCAGTTTAATTCGGGATAACTATGGCTACACCTTC.

The gene calls are TRBV4-1 and TRBJ2-3; D possibly corresponds to TRBD1 (5 bases). Germline V gene sequence: CDR1 MGHRA, CDR2 YSYEKL. CDR3 size: 15 residues. V was shortened by 4 bases and J by 5 bases, with 16 bases between the two germline ends. The CDR3 sequence is CASSPLPARGDTQYF. DNA for the CDR3: TGCGCCAGCAGCCCCCTTCCAGCAAGGGGAGATACGCAGTATTTT.

CDR3 sequence reads: CASSFGMNTEAFF. Written as DNA, the CDR3 is TGTGCCAGCAGCTTCGGGATGAACACTGAAGCTTTCTTT. This chain uses TRBV7-9 with TRBJ1-1; D gene unclear. V was cut by 3 bases and J by 0 bases, with 5 bases left in between. The CDR3 extends over 13 amino acids. Germline V gives CDR1 SEHNR, CDR2 FQNEAQ (reference sequence).

The chain employs TRBV5-1 and TRBJ2-3; maybe TRBD1 (5 bases). CDR3 length: 14 residues. Germline V gene data show CDR1 as SGHRS and CDR2 as YFSETQ. Trimming took off 4 bases at V and 2 bases at J, with 11 bases between the two ends. CDR3 in amino acids: CASSPDRYTDTQYF. The CDR3 bases are TGCGCCAGCAGCCCAGACAGATACACAGATACGCAGTATTTT.